Shown below are 4 T cell receptor beta chains from a single sample sequenced in a study of cytomegalovirus exposure and HLA in healthy donors. The PCR employed 60 Vbeta primers together with 13 Jbeta primers. Using immunoSEQ multiplex PCR, the repertoire was profiled, and TCRdb retains in-frame clones only, with some absent. Of approximately 110,000 clones in the sample, 81% were seen once. Sequencing used PBMCs. These receptors were taken from a woman younger than 45 in good health and CMV-seronegative.

The chain recombines TRBV4-3 with TRBJ2-3; D is ambiguous. CDR3 length: 14 residues. Germline CDR1 and CDR2: LGHNA and YSLEER. The V end lost 0 bases, the J end lost 1 base, and 5 bases lay between the germline ends. The CDR3 coding sequence is TGCGCCAGCAGCCAAGAACATCGCACAGATACGCAGTATTTT. Translated: CASSQEHRTDTQYF.

This clone was recorded only once. The chain couples TRBV5-1 to TRBJ2-3; 12 nucleotides match TRBD2. Losses at the gene ends were 0 bases for V and 2 bases for J; bases not matched to a gene: 4. Germline values: CDR1 SGHRS, CDR2 YFSETQ. The CDR3 totals 17 residues. The CDR3 nucleotides are TGCGCCAGCAGCTTGGGAGGGACTAGCGGGCCCACAGATACGCAGTATTTT. Its protein product is CASSLGGTSGPTDTQYF.

This chain links TRBV19 with TRBJ2-7; 7 nucleotides match TRBD1. Germline values: CDR1 LNHDA, CDR2 SQIVND (reference sequence). V trimming: 3 bases; J trimming: 2 bases; junction bases outside the gene matches: 4. The CDR3 spans 14 residues. The CDR3 DNA is TGTGCCAGTAGTATCACAGGGGCCGCCTACGAGCAGTACTTC. Its protein is CASSITGAAYEQYF.

The sample holds a few counts of this clone. The chain couples TRBV14 to TRBJ2-5; D gene ambiguous. This CDR3 has 14 residues. The V end lost 1 base, the J end lost 0 bases, and 6 bases lay between the germline ends. The germline gives CDR1 SGHDN, CDR2 FVKESK. CDR3 region: CASSQASDQETQYF. The DNA of the CDR3 is TGTGCCAGCAGCCAAGCGTCAGACCAAGAGACCCAGTACTTC.